A single sample gave rise to the 20 T cell receptor beta chains below, sequenced in a study of control samples from healthy donors and cancer patients. The table came from immunoSEQ multiplex PCR; TCRdb's copy has only in-frame clones and leaves some out. The sample lists around 97,000 clones, around 88% seen once, with approximately 20% in the top ten. Sequencing was carried out using PBMCs. The receptors here all came from a man aged 55 to 70 with lung cancer.

The gene calls are TRBV12-3 or TRBV12-4 and TRBJ1-6; tentatively, D is TRBD1 (6 bases). The ends were cut back, 3 bases at V and 8 bases at J, with 8 bases in the middle. The CDR3 consists of 13 residues. The CDR3 is CASSFGTHSPLHF. The CDR3 DNA reads as TGTGCCAGCAGTTTTGGGACACATTCACCCCTCCACTTT.

The V gene is TRBV10-3, the J gene TRBJ2-7; no reliable D call. Trimming removed 0 bases from V and 6 bases from J, with 12 bases in between. The length of the CDR3 is 14 residues. Looked up from germline, CDR1 is ENHRY and CDR2 is SYGVKD. In DNA form, the CDR3 reads TGTGCCATCAGTGAGTCAGCCGGAGAAAGCGAGCAGTACGTC. Translating it yields CAISESAGESEQYV.

This chain joins TRBV6-5 and TRBJ1-5; unclear D gene. Germline loops: CDR1 MNHEY, CDR2 SVGAGI. Trimming stripped 5 bases from V and 12 bases from J, with 17 bases between. The CDR3 spans 13 residues. This CDR3 reads CASSPIGHLGQHF. CDR3 sequence (DNA): TGTGCCAGCAGTCCGATCGGGCACCTCGGCCAGCATTTT.

This clone was observed a few times. The chain recombines TRBV10-3 with TRBJ1-5, with TRBD1 matching over 12 bases. CDR3 size: 15 residues. CDR1 and CDR2 (germline): ENHRY, SYGVKD. V was pared by 5 bases and J by 6 bases, with 5 bases of the junction left unmatched. In DNA, the CDR3 is TGTGCCATCAGTAGCGGGACAGGGGGCAGTCAGCCCCAGCATTTT. This codes for CAISSGTGGSQPQHF.

The chain carries TRBV12-5 and TRBJ2-3, with 8 bases fitting TRBD1. The CDR3 has 19 residues. The germline V gene encodes CDR1 LGHNT and CDR2 FRNRAP. The V segment lost 4 bases and the J segment 0 bases; nucleotides outside the gene matches: 15. CDR3 loop: CASGSPTGTGGTSTDTQYF. In DNA, the CDR3 is TGTGCTAGTGGTTCCCCTACCGGGACAGGCGGAACTAGCACAGATACGCAGTATTTT.

This clone was found a few times. This chain uses TRBV6-5 with TRBJ1-1; TRBD1 agrees at 7 bases. This CDR3 contains 14 residues. The trim removed 6 bases at V and 4 bases at J, leaving 8 bases unmatched. Germline V CDR1 and CDR2: MNHEY, SVGAGI. This CDR3 reads CASRRTGVGTEAFF. CDR3 nucleotide sequence: TGTGCCAGCAGACGGACAGGCGTGGGCACTGAAGCTTTCTTT.

This clone occurred once. This chain uses TRBV6-4 with TRBJ1-6; D is possibly TRBD1 (6 bases). CDR1 and CDR2 (germline): MRHNA, SNTAGT. V lost 5 bases to trimming and J lost 6 bases, with 11 bases between them. The CDR3 consists of 14 residues. CDR3 amino acids: CASSRQAGNSPLHF. CDR3 coding DNA: TGTGCCAGCAGTAGACAGGCCGGTAATTCACCCCTCCACTTT.

The V gene is TRBV7-2, the J gene TRBJ1-5, with D unresolved. The CDR3 sequence is 12 residues long. Germline V gene sequence: CDR1 SGHTA, CDR2 FQGNSA. V lost 5 bases and J 7 bases, leaving 9 bases between the germline ends. The CDR3 sequence: CASSVSRQPQHF. The CDR3 DNA is TGTGCCAGCAGCGTATCGAGGCAGCCCCAGCATTTT.

The chain is built from TRBV27 and TRBJ1-5; D unclear. With 8 bases removed from V and 2 bases from J, the gap between germline ends came to 16 bases. The CDR3 loop spans 15 amino acids. Germline values: CDR1 MNHEY, CDR2 SMNVEV (reference sequence). CDR3: CASAVLGEGNQPQHF. For the CDR3, the DNA is TGTGCCAGCGCCGTCCTCGGTGAGGGCAATCAGCCCCAGCATTTT.

The gene calls are TRBV7-3 and TRBJ2-1; D is perhaps TRBD2 (6 bases). CDR1 and CDR2 from the germline V gene are SGHTA and FQGTGA. The V and J ends lost 4 bases and 3 bases respectively, with 13 bases between them. This CDR3 spans 15 amino acids. DNA for the CDR3: TGTGCCAGCAGCTCTATCCTGGGGGGCTACAATGAGCAGTTCTTC. It yields the protein CASSSILGGYNEQFF. The full variable domain, completed using reference TRBV7-3 and TRBJ2-1, is GAGVSQTPSNKVTEKGKYVELRCDPISGHTALYWYRQSLGQGPEFLIYFQGTGAADDSGLPNDRFFAVRPEGSVSTLKIQRTERGDSAVYLCASSSILGGYNEQFFGPGTRLTVL.

Of note for this clone: A junction end diverges from the germline sequence, so it may reflect a read error. The chain joins TRBV5-6 to TRBJ1-6, with a tentative D call TRBD1 (5 bases). CDR3 size: 17 residues. In germline, CDR1 is SGHDT, CDR2 YYEEEE. CDR3 in DNA: TGCGCCACCAGGCCCGGGGGGGGGAGCTCCTATAATTCACCCCTCCACTTT. It yields the protein CATRPGGGSSYNSPLHF.

The rearrangement links TRBV6-5 to TRBJ1-5; D remains unclear. Trimming left V 5 bases short and J 1 base short, with 12 bases between. Germline CDR1 MNHEY, CDR2 SVGAGI. The CDR3 has 15 amino acids. CDR3 sequence (DNA): TGTGCCAGCAGTAGGTTGGCGGAGAGCAATCAGCCCCAGCATTTT. It yields the protein CASSRLAESNQPQHF.

This clone was seen a single time. This chain links TRBV5-1 with TRBJ2-1; TRBD2 agrees at 11 bases. V shed 0 bases, J shed 5 bases, and the junction held 1 base outside the gene matches. The CDR3 is made up of 15 amino acids. Germline V gene data show CDR1 as SGHRS and CDR2 as YFSETQ. The chain's CDR3 is CASSLELAGDNEQFF. In DNA form, the CDR3 reads TGCGCCAGCAGCTTGGAACTAGCGGGGGACAATGAGCAGTTCTTC.

This clone was found a few times. The rearrangement links TRBV29-1 to TRBJ2-7; D gene uncertain. V gave up 4 bases and J gave up 3 bases, with 4 bases separating them. Looked up from germline, CDR1 is SQVTM and CDR2 is ANQGSEA. The CDR3 totals 10 residues. CDR3 residues: CSVGIYEQYV. The CDR3 DNA sequence: TGCAGCGTTGGAATCTACGAGCAGTACGTC.

The rearrangement joins TRBV6-5 to TRBJ2-6; D gene unclear. V was pared by 2 bases and J by 0 bases, with 8 bases between. This CDR3 has 16 amino acids. Germline V gene sequence: CDR1 MNHEY, CDR2 SVGAGI. In nucleotides, the CDR3 is TGTGCCAGCAGTTACCTTGCACCCTCTGGGGCCAACGTCCTGACTTTC. Translating gives CASSYLAPSGANVLTF.

The chain is built from TRBV7-2 and TRBJ2-3; 11 bases line up with TRBD2. This CDR3 contains 16 residues. Germline CDR1 and CDR2: SGHTA and FQGNSA. J was trimmed by 4 bases and V by 3 bases; bases with no gene match: 6. The chain's CDR3 is CASSFTLAGGADTQYF. The CDR3, as DNA: TGTGCCAGCAGCTTTACCCTAGCGGGGGGCGCAGATACGCAGTATTTT.

This sequence joins TRBV7-9 and TRBJ1-3, with TRBD1 matching 8 bases. The CDR3 length is 16 residues. Germline lookup yields CDR1 SEHNR and CDR2 FQNEAQ (reference sequence). J gave up 4 bases and V 5 bases, and 10 bases lay outside the gene matches. CDR3 sequence (DNA): TGTGCCAGCAGCGGAAGAACGACAGGGGCCGGAAACACCATATATTTT. Its protein is CASSGRTTGAGNTIYF.

This clone was counted a few times. The chain joins TRBV9 to TRBJ2-7; a weak D match, TRBD1 (6 bases). Germline V gene sequence: CDR1 SGDLS, CDR2 YYNGEE. Trimming removed 3 bases at V and 6 bases at J, with 13 bases between. CDR3 length equals 13 residues. This CDR3 reads CASSATGSSEQYF. The CDR3 coding sequence is TGTGCCAGCAGCGCTACAGGGTCGAGCGAGCAGTACTTC. The variable domain in full, completed from reference TRBV9 and TRBJ2-7, reads DSGVTQTPKHLITATGQRVTLRCSPRSGDLSVYWYQQSLDQGLQFLIQYYNGEERAKGNILERFSAQQFPDLHSELNLSSLELGDSALYFCASSATGSSEQYFGPGTRLTVT.

This sequence joins TRBV5-1 and TRBJ2-2; TRBD1 matches at 7 bases. The germline V gene has CDR1 SGHRS and CDR2 YFSETQ. The V and J ends lost 4 bases and 4 bases, in that order; junction bases with no gene match: 4. CDR3 length equals 14 residues. The CDR3 sequence: CASSVDRATGELFF. Here the CDR3 DNA reads TGCGCCAGCAGCGTAGACAGGGCCACCGGGGAGCTGTTTTTT.

The rearrangement joins TRBV2 to TRBJ1-1; a weak D match, TRBD1 (5 bases). The germline V gene has CDR1 SNHLY and CDR2 FYNNEI. The CDR3 spans 14 residues. V was trimmed by 6 bases and J by 0 bases, leaving 11 bases between them. Here the CDR3 DNA reads TGTGCCAGCAGCTTCGACAGAATGAACACTGAAGCTTTCTTT. Its translation is CASSFDRMNTEAFF. Based on the CDR3 plus reference TRBV2 and TRBJ1-1, the full variable domain is EPEVTQTPSHQVTQMGQEVILRCVPISNHLYFYWYRQILGQKVEFLVSFYNNEISEKSEIFDDQFSVERPDGSNFTLKIRSTKLEDSAMYFCASSFDRMNTEAFFGQGTRLTVV.